A single sample is the source of the 26 T cell receptor beta chains below, sequenced in a study of tumor-infiltrating lymphocytes in primary liver carcinoma. Co-extraction of RNA and DNA was performed on roughly 20-34 mg of unsorted bulk tissue. cDNA specific to TCR beta was made from 500 ng of total RNA, with a constant-region primer employed for priming. Three nested multiplex PCR rounds, a slightly modified ARM-PCR, produced the libraries for TCR beta. The opening two PCR rounds, 10 cycles each, paired TRBV1-TRBV30 forward primers with a C-beta reverse primer. TCRdb re-analysed the multiplex PCR reads in MiXCR, keeping a single row per CDR3 protein. Among about 92,000 distinct CDR3 sequences listed, less than 75% were seen once. The material sequenced was tumor-adjacent normal liver tissue. The receptor set was obtained from a man in his forties with primary liver carcinoma and hepatitis B virus infection.

Remarks on this clonotype: A much more abundant neighbour one base away suggests this may be a read error. The genes are TRBV29-1 and TRBJ2-7; 11 bases align to TRBD1. Germline CDR1 SQVTM, CDR2 ANQGSEA. The CDR3 consists of 13 residues. The CDR3: CSVPGTGGFEEYF. In DNA, the CDR3 is TGCAGCGTTCCCGGGACAGGGGGTTTCGAGGAGTACTTC.

About this clonotype itself: A much larger clone differs by one base, so this may be a read error. This chain joins TRBV10-3 and TRBJ2-1, with 7 bases that match TRBD2. CDR3 size: 17 residues. The V gene's germline CDR1 is ENHRY and CDR2 SYGVKD. V dropped 4 bases and J dropped 2; count of bases not matched to a gene: 11. Here the CDR3 reads CAISGSEGGSTYNEQFF. The CDR3 DNA sequence: TGTGCCATCAGTGGGTCTGAGGGCGGGAGCACCTACAATGAGCAGTTCTTC.

This clonotype was recorded only once. A read error may be the cause here, since a much bigger clone is one base away. This CDR3 fails to terminate in the conserved phenylalanine or tryptophan, so it likely reflects a read error. V usage is TRBV28 and J usage is TRBJ2-7, with D perhaps matching TRBD2 (6 bases). The V end was cut by 6 bases, the J end by 9 bases, with 24 bases between. The CDR3 is 15 residues long. The germline V gene has CDR1 MDHEN and CDR2 SYDVKM. In DNA form, the CDR3 reads TGTGCCAGCAGCCGTATAGGAGGGGTTGAATCAGGGCAGTACATC. Its protein product is CASSRIGGVESGQYI.

The V gene is TRBV20-1, the J gene TRBJ2-3, with TRBD2 matching over 10 bases. The V segment lost 4 bases and the J segment 3 bases; nucleotides outside the gene matches: 4. Per the germline V gene, CDR1 is DFQATT and CDR2 is SNEGSKA (reference sequence). The length of the CDR3 is 14 residues. In DNA form, the CDR3 reads TGCAGTGCTACGCCTAGCGGGAGTACAGATACGCAGTATTTT. As protein: CSATPSGSTDTQYF.

This clonotype was found a few times. This chain connects TRBV6-1 to TRBJ1-5; D remains unclear. Germline V CDR1 and CDR2: MNHNS, SASEGT. The CDR3 runs 14 residues. Trimming shortened V by 4 bases and J by 2 bases, and 9 bases separated the two germline ends. The CDR3 is CASSGEGRNQPQHF. In nucleotides, the CDR3 is TGTGCCAGCAGTGGAGAAGGGCGCAATCAGCCCCAGCATTTT.

The chain combines TRBV2 with TRBJ2-5, with 8 bases identical to TRBD1. The CDR3 length is 15 residues. The germline CDR1 and CDR2 sequences are SNHLY and FYNNEI. J gave up 4 bases and V 5 bases, and 9 bases lay outside the gene matches. Here the CDR3 reads CASSFDRGQAETQYF. CDR3 nucleotides: TGTGCCAGCAGTTTCGACAGGGGTCAGGCAGAGACCCAGTACTTC.

This clonotype has only one observation. The chain couples TRBV6-5 to TRBJ2-1; 7 bases are a match to TRBD2. The CDR3 sequence is 16 residues long. V trimming: 2 bases; J trimming: 11 bases; junction bases outside the gene matches: 15. Germline-derived CDR1 and CDR2 are MNHEY and SVGAGI. The CDR3 DNA reads TGTGCCAGCAGTTACCAAATGGGAGGGCCTGAGGGTCAGCAGTTCTTC. Amino acid sequence: CASSYQMGGPEGQQFF.

Comment on this clonotype: At one end, the junction sequence differs from germline, possibly due to a read error. This chain joins TRBV29-1 and TRBJ1-1; 7 bases are a match to TRBD1. The CDR3 contains 13 residues. Germline V lookup: CDR1 SQVTM, CDR2 ANQGSEA. CDR3 sequence (DNA): TGCAGCGCTCTGGGACAGCTGAACAATGAAGCTTTCTTT. The encoded protein is CSALGQLNNEAFF.

The chain combines TRBV18 with TRBJ2-7; TRBD1 aligns across 8 bases. V lost 3 bases to trimming and J lost 6 bases; unmatched junction nucleotides: 10. The germline gives CDR1 KGHSH, CDR2 LQKENI. The CDR3 sequence is 15 residues long. CDR3 coding DNA: TGTGCCAGCTCACCGCAAGGGACAGGAGAGTTCGAGCAGTACTTC. This encodes CASSPQGTGEFEQYF.

This clonotype was detected ten times or more. The gene calls are TRBV29-1 and TRBJ2-1, with 10 bases that match TRBD1. The V and J ends lost 5 bases and 8 bases, in that order; junction bases with no gene match: 18. Germline CDR1 and CDR2: SQVTM and ANQGSEA. There are 17 residues in the CDR3. The chain's CDR3 is CSVPTEAGTGVWDEQFF. The CDR3 DNA reads TGCAGCGTTCCTACAGAAGCCGGGACAGGGGTCTGGGATGAGCAGTTCTTC.

This clonotype was counted between two and nine times. A much larger clone is a single base away; this may be a read error. J is TRBJ2-5 and V is TRBV29-1; 7 bases align to TRBD2. The CDR3 is 15 amino acids. V trimming: 5 bases; J trimming: 5 bases; junction bases outside the gene matches: 14. Germline V CDR1 and CDR2: SQVTM, ANQGSEA. This CDR3 is CSVRGTGGREETQYF. CDR3 DNA sequence: TGCAGCGTTAGGGGCACTGGCGGGAGAGAGGAGACCCAGTACTTC.

The chain couples TRBV9 to TRBJ2-7, with TRBD2 matching over 9 bases. Germline lookup yields CDR1 SGDLS and CDR2 YYNGEE. This CDR3 region has 17 residues. The V gene end was trimmed by 0 bases and the J gene end by 7 bases; junction bases not matched to a gene: 14. DNA for the CDR3: TGTGCCAGCAGCGTAGCTACGCTAGCGGGACCACCATGGGAGCAGTACTTC. It yields the protein CASSVATLAGPPWEQYF.

As concerns this clonotype: A much larger clone lies a single base off, so this may be a read error. V gene TRBV12-3 or TRBV12-4 combines with J gene TRBJ1-2; 8 bases are a match to TRBD1. The CDR3 has 15 residues. The CDR3: CVSSLRDRPFYGYTF. CDR3 coding DNA: TGTGTCAGCAGTTTAAGGGACAGGCCCTTCTATGGCTACACCTTC.

This rearrangement joins TRBV4-1 to TRBJ2-1; D is ambiguous. Per the germline V gene, CDR1 is MGHRA and CDR2 is YSYEKL. The CDR3 has 14 residues. V was clipped by 3 bases and J by 9 bases, with 15 bases between them. For the CDR3, the DNA is TGCGCCAGCAGCCACGATCCCAGTGGCCCTGAGCAGTTCTTC. Its translation is CASSHDPSGPEQFF.

This clonotype showed up just a few times. The V call is TRBV28, the J call TRBJ2-1; D unresolved. This CDR3 is built from 14 residues. Trimming shortened V by 5 bases and J by 12 bases, and 20 bases separated the two germline ends. Looked up from germline, CDR1 is MDHEN and CDR2 is SYDVKM. CDR3 nucleotides: TGTGCCAGCAGTCCCCTCGGCAGGCCTGGATGGCAGTTCTTC. Residues: CASSPLGRPGWQFF. Supplemented by reference TRBV28 and TRBJ2-1, the full variable domain reads DVKVTQSSRYLVKRTGEKVFLECVQDMDHENMFWYRQDPGLGLRLIYFSYDVKMKEKGDIPEGYSVSREKKERFSLILESASTNQTSMYLCASSPLGRPGWQFFGPGTRLTVL.

The chain joins TRBV29-1 to TRBJ2-7; TRBD1 matches 7 bases. V lost 6 bases and J lost 4; bases outside the gene matches: 12. In germline, CDR1 is SQVTM, CDR2 ANQGSEA. CDR3 length: 14 amino acids. DNA for the CDR3: TGCAGCGTGACTAATGGGACAGCTGCTTACGAGCAGTACTTC. Translation: CSVTNGTAAYEQYF.

Concerning this clonotype: One end of the junction fails to match germline, which may point to a read error. The CDR3 nucleotides read TGCGCCTGCAGCTTATCCGGGACAGGGGGCACTGAAGCTTTCTTT. The encoded protein is CACSLSGTGGTEAFF. The rearrangement joins TRBV5-1 to TRBJ1-1; 11 bases map to TRBD1. Germline loops: CDR1 SGHRS, CDR2 YFSETQ. The CDR3 spans 15 residues.

Points on this clonotype: Lacking the conserved final phenylalanine or tryptophan, this CDR3 likely reflects a read error. This chain uses TRBV11-2 with TRBJ2-1; 15 bases are a match to TRBD2. Germline CDR1 reads SGHAT; CDR2 reads FQNNGV. The junction had 11 bases not matched to a gene; V was cut back by 2 bases and J by 0 bases. The CDR3 is made up of 21 amino acids. CDR3 sequence: CASSLSCGLAGGKSSYNEQFL. Here the CDR3 DNA reads TGTGCCAGCAGCTTATCATGTGGACTAGCGGGAGGGAAGAGCTCCTACAATGAGCAGTTCTTA.

This clonotype was detected only a few times. This may be a read error: a much more frequent sequence differs by one nucleotide. This chain links TRBV6-6 with TRBJ1-2; 7 nucleotides align to TRBD1. Germline-derived CDR1 and CDR2 are MNHNY and SVGAGI (reference sequence). V was clipped by 2 bases and J by 4 bases; unmatched bases: 13. This CDR3 is 17 amino acids long. Here the CDR3 reads CASSYTLKAGGGYGYTF. The CDR3 DNA is TGTGCCAGCAGTTACACCCTAAAGGCAGGGGGTGGCTATGGCTACACCTTC.

Remarks on this clonotype: A single base separates this from a much larger clone, so it may be a read error. V is TRBV30 and J is TRBJ2-7; D gene ambiguous. V lost 0 bases to trimming and J lost 0 bases, with 6 bases between them. Germline V CDR1 and CDR2: GTSNPN, SVGIG (reference sequence). This CDR3 has 13 amino acids. The CDR3 DNA sequence: TGTGCCTGGAGTGTTTGCTTCTCCTACGAGCAGTACTTC. Its protein product is CAWSVCFSYEQYF.

The chain couples TRBV11-2 to TRBJ1-1; TRBD1 is a possible D gene (5 bases). CDR1 SGHAT and CDR2 FQNNGV come from the germline V gene. The germline V and J ends were trimmed by 7 bases and 8 bases, with 17 bases remaining between them. The CDR3 has 13 amino acids. The CDR3 DNA reads as TGTGCCAGCAACCCCTGGCAGGGAACCGAAGCTTTCTTT. Translating gives CASNPWQGTEAFF.

This clonotype was recorded many times. The chain is built from TRBV5-4 and TRBJ2-7; D is perhaps TRBD1 (5 bases). CDR1 and CDR2 from the germline V gene are SGHNT and YYREEE (reference sequence). The CDR3 extends over 14 amino acids. V shed 1 base and J shed 2 bases, with 10 bases lying between them. The chain's CDR3 is CASSLSGATYEQYF. In DNA, the CDR3 is TGTGCCAGCAGCTTGAGTGGGGCCACCTACGAGCAGTACTTC.

This clonotype occurred once. A single base separates this from a much larger clone, so it may be a read error. The chain combines TRBV4-1 with TRBJ2-7; possibly TRBD1 for D (6 bases). The germline gives CDR1 MGHRA, CDR2 YSYEKL. The CDR3 has 13 amino acids. V lost 4 bases and J 12 bases, leaving 19 bases between the germline ends. CDR3 region: CASSLEVRTVVYF. The CDR3 DNA reads as TGCGCCAGCAGCCTAGAAGTCAGGACAGTCGTGTACTTC.

Ten or more counts support this clonotype. V is TRBV5-1 and J is TRBJ1-1, with 7 bases lining up with TRBD1. This CDR3 has 15 residues. The germline CDR1 and CDR2 sequences are SGHRS and YFSETQ. Germline trimming cut 0 bases from V and 1 base from J; bases unmatched to any gene: 3. The CDR3 protein is CASSLGQGWNTEAFF. CDR3 nucleotide sequence: TGCGCCAGCAGCTTGGGACAGGGTTGGAACACTGAAGCTTTCTTT.

This clonotype appeared many times. The CDR3 sequence: CASSLRGRGRETQYF. CDR3 in DNA: TGTGCCAGCAGCTTGCGTGGCAGGGGGAGGGAGACCCAGTACTTC. The chain has TRBV5-6 and TRBJ2-5, with a weak D call TRBD1 (7 bases). Deletions cut 1 base from V and 5 bases from J, with 15 bases between. This CDR3 has 15 amino acids. Germline values: CDR1 SGHDT, CDR2 YYEEEE.

Worth noting for this clonotype: The final CDR3 position lacks the conserved phenylalanine or tryptophan, pointing to a likely read error. Because the CDR3's place on the DNA is in doubt, the DNA is left out and the CDR3 is given as listed by TCRdb. The rearrangement uses TRBV11-2 and TRBJ2-5; the DNA was not used to check the table's D call, TRBD2. Germline-derived CDR1 and CDR2 are SGHAT and FQNNGV. The CDR3 extends over 16 residues, inclusive of both ends. Here the CDR3 reads CANRSQDSAHQETQYI.